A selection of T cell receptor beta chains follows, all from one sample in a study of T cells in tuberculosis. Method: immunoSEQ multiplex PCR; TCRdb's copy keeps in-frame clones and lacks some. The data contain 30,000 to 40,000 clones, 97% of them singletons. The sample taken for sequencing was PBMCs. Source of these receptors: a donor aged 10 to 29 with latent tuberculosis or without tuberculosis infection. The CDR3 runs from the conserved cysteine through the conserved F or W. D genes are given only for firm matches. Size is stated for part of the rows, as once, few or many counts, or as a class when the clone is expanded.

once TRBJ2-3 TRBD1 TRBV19 CASTPRGLTDTQYF TGTGCCAGTACACCCAGGGGGCTAACAGATACGCAGTATTTT
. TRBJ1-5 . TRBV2 CASSERGVSWNQPQHF TGTGCCAGCAGTGAACGGGGGGTCTCTTGGAATCAGCCCCAGCATTTT
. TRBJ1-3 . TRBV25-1 CASSPRTTGKSGNTIYF TGTGCCAGCAGTCCCAGAACCACAGGGAAATCTGGAAACACCATATATTTT
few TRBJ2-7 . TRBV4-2 CASSQPTGLGTAGEQYF TGTGCCAGCAGCCAACCTACTGGCCTCGGGACTGCCGGCGAGCAGTACTTC
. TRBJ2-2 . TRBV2 CASRTVRANTGELFF TGTGCCAGCAGGACGGTCCGGGCGAACACCGGGGAGCTGTTTTTT
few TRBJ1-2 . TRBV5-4 CASIENYGYTF TGTGCCAGTATAGAGAACTATGGCTACACCTTC
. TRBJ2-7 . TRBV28 CASRESRGSYEQYF TGTGCCAGCAGGGAGAGTCGGGGTAGCTACGAGCAGTACTTC
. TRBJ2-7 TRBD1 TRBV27 CASSLVRDRAYEQYF TGTGCCAGCAGTTTGGTCCGGGACAGAGCCTACGAGCAGTACTTC
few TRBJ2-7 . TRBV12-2 CASRLSAGGSYEQYF TGTGCAAGTCGCTTGTCAGCGGGAGGTTCCTACGAGCAGTACTTC
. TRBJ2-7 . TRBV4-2 CASSQDRTGREQYF TGTGCCAGCAGCCAAGACCGAACAGGGCGCGAGCAGTACTTC
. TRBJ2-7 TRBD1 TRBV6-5 CASSSERTGEEQYF TGTGCCAGCAGTTCAGAAAGGACAGGGGAAGAGCAGTACTTC
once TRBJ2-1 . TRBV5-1 CASSEDLTNEQFF TGCGCCAGCAGCGAGGACTTAACCAATGAGCAGTTCTTC
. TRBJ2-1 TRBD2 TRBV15 CATSRGGRGRYNEQFF TGTGCCACCAGCAGAGGTGGGCGGGGGAGATACAATGAGCAGTTCTTC
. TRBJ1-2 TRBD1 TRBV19 CASRRTGKGGVLGYTF TGTGCCAGTAGGCGGACAGGGAAAGGGGGGGTACTTGGCTACACCTTC
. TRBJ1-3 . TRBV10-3 CAIKPFSGNTIYF TGTGCCATCAAGCCCTTCTCTGGAAACACCATATATTTT
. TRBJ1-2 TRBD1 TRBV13 CASSSKGQGRGGYTF TGTGCCAGCAGCTCTAAGGGACAGGGCAGAGGTGGCTACACCTTC
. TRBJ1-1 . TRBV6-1 CASSPGRVAFF TGTGCCAGCAGTCCGGGGAGGGTTGCTTTCTTT
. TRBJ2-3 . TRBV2 CASSEGFGPHTQYF TGTGCCAGCAGTGAAGGGTTTGGGCCCCACACGCAGTATTTT
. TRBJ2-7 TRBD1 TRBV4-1 CASSPSFYRGSEQYF TGCGCCAGCAGCCCCTCCTTCTACAGGGGTTCCGAGCAGTACTTC
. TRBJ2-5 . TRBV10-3 CAISDAFGGRLQETQYF TGTGCCATCAGTGATGCCTTCGGGGGTCGACTCCAAGAGACCCAGTACTTC
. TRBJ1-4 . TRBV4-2 CASSQVEVGVGGEKLFF TGTGCCAGCAGCCAAGTAGAGGTCGGGGTCGGAGGAGAAAAACTGTTTTTT
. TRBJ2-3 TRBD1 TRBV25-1 CASSGETGTDLTDTQYF TGTGCCAGCAGTGGAGAGACCGGGACAGACCTCACAGATACGCAGTATTTT
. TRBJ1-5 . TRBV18 CASSPQQGINQPQHF TGTGCCAGCTCACCACAGCAGGGCATCAATCAGCCCCAGCATTTT
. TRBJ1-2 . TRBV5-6 CASSSGPTGGYTF TGTGCCAGCAGCAGCGGTCCCACGGGTGGCTACACCTTC
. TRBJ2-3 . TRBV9 CASSVEAGFGTDTQYF TGTGCCAGCAGCGTAGAGGCGGGGTTTGGCACAGATACGCAGTATTTT
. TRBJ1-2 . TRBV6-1 CASSEARQSNYGYTF TGTGCCAGCAGTGAAGCGCGGCAGAGCAACTATGGCTACACCTTC
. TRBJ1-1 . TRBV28 CASSLTTEAFF TGTGCCAGCAGCTTAACAACTGAAGCTTTCTTT
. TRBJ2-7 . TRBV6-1 CASSAVKSSYEQYF TGTGCCAGCAGTGCGGTGAAGAGCTCCTACGAGCAGTACTTC
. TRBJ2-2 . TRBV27 CATPVQETYTGELFF TGTGCCACACCCGTACAGGAAACGTACACCGGGGAGCTGTTTTTT
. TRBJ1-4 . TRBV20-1 CSVTGNEKLFF TGCAGTGTCACGGGTAATGAAAAACTGTTTTTT
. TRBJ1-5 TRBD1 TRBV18 CASSLRGLNGNQPQHF TGTGCCAGCTCCCTAAGGGGGCTGAATGGCAATCAGCCCCAGCATTTT
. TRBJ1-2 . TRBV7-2 CASSSYGTQGGYTF TGTGCCAGCAGCTCCTACGGCACGCAGGGTGGCTACACCTTC
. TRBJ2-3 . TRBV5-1 CASSPPPGGTDTQYF TGCGCCAGCAGCCCCCCCCCGGGAGGCACAGATACGCAGTATTTT
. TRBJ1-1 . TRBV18 CASSRGDSVGGTEAFF TGTGCCAGCTCAAGAGGAGATTCGGTCGGGGGCACTGAAGCTTTCTTT
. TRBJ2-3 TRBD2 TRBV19 CASRPSGGSTDTQYF TGTGCCAGTAGGCCCAGCGGGGGGAGCACAGATACGCAGTATTTT
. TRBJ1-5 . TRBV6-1 CASSEVRGQPQHF TGTGCCAGCAGTGAAGTCCGGGGACAGCCCCAGCATTTT
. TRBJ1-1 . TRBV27 CASSLTGRGTTEAFF TGTGCCAGCAGCTTAACAGGGAGGGGAACCACTGAAGCTTTCTTT
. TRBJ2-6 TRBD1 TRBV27 CASSSTGTGYSGANVLTF TGTGCCAGCAGTTCGACCGGGACAGGATACTCTGGGGCCAACGTCCTGACTTTC
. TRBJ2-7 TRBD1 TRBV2 CASIRDRGKAYEQYF TGTGCCAGCATTCGAGACAGGGGAAAAGCCTACGAGCAGTACTTC
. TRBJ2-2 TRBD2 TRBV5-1 CASSLTPTSGNTGELFF TGCGCCAGCAGCTTGACCCCTACTAGCGGGAACACCGGGGAGCTGTTTTTT
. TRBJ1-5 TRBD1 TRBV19 CASSIERTGSYRGLAQPQHF TGTGCCAGTAGTATAGAACGCACAGGGTCCTACAGGGGATTAGCTCAGCCCCAGCATTTT